A single sample gave rise to the 20 T cell receptor beta chains below, sequenced in a study of OX40 agonist ivuxolimab in advanced cancers. This table comes from immunoSEQ multiplex PCR, and its TCRdb copy is limited to in-frame clones, with some not included. This sample yields 90,000 to 100,000 clones, of which 75% to 95% are seen a single time; 2% to 3% belongs to the top ten. The input for sequencing was CD4+ or CD8+ T cells sorted from blood, taken in a trial of the OX40 agonist ivuxolimab. The source of these receptors is an adult with an advanced solid tumor such as melanoma, head and neck, liver or kidney cancer.

This chain connects TRBV5-6 to TRBJ2-2, with D possibly TRBD2 on 5 matching bases. This CDR3 spans 16 amino acids. The V and J ends lost 4 bases and 5 bases respectively, with 18 bases between them. The germline gives CDR1 SGHDT, CDR2 YYEEEE. This CDR3 is CASSPSLRGSTGELFF. In nucleotides, the CDR3 is TGTGCCAGCAGCCCGTCCCTTCGGGGATCAACCGGGGAGCTGTTTTTT.

The CDR3 protein is CSGIGRDGAYNEQFF. DNA of the CDR3: TGCAGCGGGATTGGGAGGGACGGCGCCTACAATGAGCAGTTCTTC. The rearrangement links TRBV29-1 to TRBJ2-1; 7 nucleotides agree with TRBD2. Germline values: CDR1 SQVTM, CDR2 ANQGSEA. Trimming took 7 bases from V and 2 from J; bases not matched to a gene: 11. The length of the CDR3 is 15 residues.

The rearrangement uses TRBV7-3 and TRBJ1-6; D uncertain. The germline CDR1 and CDR2 sequences are SGHTA and FQGTGA. The CDR3 spans 16 residues. V was pared by 6 bases and J by 10 bases, with 22 bases between. CDR3 amino acids: CASSPASIGFISPLHF. The CDR3 region has the DNA TGTGCCAGCAGTCCCGCCTCCATCGGCTTTATATCACCCCTCCACTTT. The full variable domain, its missing parts supplied by reference TRBV7-3 and TRBJ1-6, is GAGVSQTPSNKVTEKGKYVELRCDPISGHTALYWYRQSLGQGPEFLIYFQGTGAADDSGLPNDRFFAVRPEGSVSTLKIQRTERGDSAVYLCASSPASIGFISPLHFGNGTRLTVT.

CDR3 residues: CASSDPNPGTGGDYGYTF. CDR3 DNA: TGTGCCAGCAGTGACCCGAATCCCGGGACAGGGGGCGACTATGGCTACACCTTC. The V call is TRBV6-1, the J call TRBJ1-2; TRBD1 matches 12 bases. From germline, CDR1 is MNHNS and CDR2 SASEGT. The J segment lost 3 bases and the V segment lost 3 bases, leaving 11 bases of the junction unmatched. This CDR3 comprises 18 residues.

The chain uses TRBV11-2 and TRBJ2-1, with D maybe TRBD2 (6 bases). Trimming took 1 base from V and 9 from J, leaving 16 bases between them. Germline values: CDR1 SGHAT, CDR2 FQNNGV. The CDR3 is 15 residues long. The CDR3 sequence is CASSLVAGRFSEQFF. DNA of the CDR3: TGTGCCAGCAGCTTAGTCGCAGGGAGGTTTAGTGAGCAGTTCTTC.

This clone was observed a few times. V and J are TRBV19 and TRBJ1-5; D ambiguous. This CDR3 has 14 residues. Trimming pared 5 bases from V and 3 bases from J, leaving 11 bases between. Germline V CDR1 and CDR2: LNHDA, SQIVND (reference sequence). The chain's CDR3 is CASSLRESNQPQHF. The CDR3 nucleotides are TGTGCCAGTAGTCTCCGGGAGTCCAATCAGCCCCAGCATTTT.

The rearrangement joins TRBV7-2 to TRBJ1-1; D remains ambiguous. CDR1 is SGHTA, CDR2 FQGNSA, per germline. The CDR3 length is 13 residues. Trimming cost V 2 bases and J 1 base, with 5 bases left between them. The CDR3 nucleotides read TGTGCCAGCAGCTTACCGGGGAACACTGAAGCTTTCTTT. Translation: CASSLPGNTEAFF. The full variable domain, completed using reference TRBV7-2 and TRBJ1-1, is GAGVSQSPSNKVTEKGKDVELRCDPISGHTALYWYRQSLGQGLEFLIYFQGNSAPDKSGLPSDRFSAERTGGSVSTLTIQRTQQEDSAVYLCASSLPGNTEAFFGQGTRLTVV.

This chain connects TRBV7-2 to TRBJ2-1; D gene ambiguous. The CDR3 spans 12 residues. Germline values: CDR1 SGHTA, CDR2 FQGNSA. Trimming left V 3 bases short and J 8 bases short, with 8 bases between. This chain's CDR3 is CASSFLLDEQFF. In DNA, the CDR3 is TGTGCCAGCAGCTTCCTATTGGATGAGCAGTTCTTC.

The rearrangement links TRBV2 to TRBJ1-6; D is possibly TRBD1 (5 bases). The V gene's germline CDR1 is SNHLY and CDR2 FYNNEI. V lost 3 bases, J lost 10 bases, and 25 bases lay in between. This CDR3 is built from 18 residues. Written as DNA, the CDR3 is TGTGCCAGCAGTGAGGGGAGGGACTCCGGATTGGTGTACTCACCCCTCCACTTT. Translating it yields CASSEGRDSGLVYSPLHF.

This clone was found once. This chain links TRBV5-1 with TRBJ2-4; 9 bases align to TRBD1. The V and J ends lost 3 bases and 0 bases, in that order; junction bases with no gene match: 7. The CDR3 runs 17 residues. Germline CDR1 is SGHRS and CDR2 is YFSETQ. In DNA, the CDR3 is TGCGCCAGCAGCTCCGGGACAGGGAATAGAGCCAAAAACATTCAGTACTTC. This gives the protein CASSSGTGNRAKNIQYF.

The chain recombines TRBV28 with TRBJ1-2; 7 bases align to TRBD1. After removal of 6 bases from V and 7 bases from J, the junction contained 5 bases not matched to a gene. Germline CDR1 is MDHEN and CDR2 is SYDVKM. The length of the CDR3 is 12 residues. The CDR3 DNA sequence: TGTGCCAGCAGGGAGGGGGCCCTTGGCTACACCTTC. Translating gives CASREGALGYTF.

V is TRBV28 and J is TRBJ2-7; possibly TRBD2 for D (6 bases). Germline-derived CDR1 and CDR2 are MDHEN and SYDVKM. Trimming left V 6 bases short and J 3 bases short, with 18 bases between. The CDR3 sequence is 15 residues long. Here the CDR3 reads CASSPHHGGNYEQYF. As DNA, the CDR3 is TGTGCCAGCAGCCCCCACCACGGGGGAAACTACGAGCAGTACTTC.

This chain uses TRBV27 with TRBJ2-2; D perhaps matches TRBD1 (6 bases). CDR3 length: 15 amino acids. From germline, CDR1 is MNHEY and CDR2 SMNVEV (reference sequence). V lost 3 bases to trimming and J lost 2 bases, with 10 bases between them. CDR3 in DNA: TGTGCCAGCAGTTTGGGGGCGGGCAACACCGGGGAGCTGTTTTTT. This translates into CASSLGAGNTGELFF.

The rearrangement uses TRBV6-1 and TRBJ2-4, with TRBD2 matching over 7 bases. The V gene's germline CDR1 is MNHNS and CDR2 SASEGT. The CDR3 is made up of 16 amino acids. V lost 4 bases and J lost 7; bases outside the gene matches: 13. The CDR3, as DNA: TGTGCCAGCAGTGCCCTGACGGGTAGCGGGCCGAACATTCAGTACTTC. It translates to CASSALTGSGPNIQYF.

This chain uses TRBV5-1 with TRBJ2-2, with 11 bases lining up with TRBD2. V dropped 5 bases and J dropped 3; count of bases not matched to a gene: 0. CDR3 length: 14 residues. Germline assignment: CDR1 SGHRS and CDR2 YFSETQ. The CDR3 DNA follows: TGCGCCAGCAGACTAGCGGGAGACACCGGGGAGCTGTTTTTT. Protein: CASRLAGDTGELFF.

The sample holds one count of this clone. The CDR3 loop reads CASSYSAGYYNEQFF. In DNA, the CDR3 is TGTGCCAGCAGTTACTCGGCGGGATACTACAATGAGCAGTTCTTC. The chain recombines TRBV6-5 with TRBJ2-1; weak D call: TRBD2 (6 bases). Germline values: CDR1 MNHEY, CDR2 SVGAGI. The CDR3 contains 15 residues. V lost 0 bases, J lost 3 bases, and 9 bases lay in between.

This clone was seen once. The CDR3 bases are TGTGCCAGCAGTTTCCGGGACATCGGACAAGAGACCCAGTACTTC. It translates to CASSFRDIGQETQYF. V and J are TRBV7-9 and TRBJ2-5, with D perhaps matching TRBD1 (6 bases). Germline V gives CDR1 SEHNR, CDR2 FQNEAQ (reference sequence). The V end was cut by 6 bases, the J end by 2 bases, with 16 bases between. The length of the CDR3 is 15 residues.

The chain combines TRBV19 with TRBJ1-2; D is undetermined. Germline CDR1 and CDR2: LNHDA and SQIVND (reference sequence). The CDR3 contains 13 residues. The V and J ends lost 1 base and 4 bases respectively, with 7 bases between them. CDR3 in amino acids: CASSIGAGYGYTF. DNA of the CDR3: TGTGCCAGTAGTATAGGGGCAGGCTATGGCTACACCTTC.

The chain is built from TRBV7-9 and TRBJ1-2, with no clear D. CDR3 length: 12 residues. CDR1 and CDR2 from the germline V gene are SEHNR and FQNEAQ (reference sequence). Trimming took 5 bases from V and 0 from J, leaving 4 bases between them. The CDR3 nucleotides read TGTGCCAGCAGCAAGACTAACTATGGCTACACCTTC. Encoded protein: CASSKTNYGYTF. The variable domain in full, with the rest retrieved from reference TRBV7-9 and TRBJ1-2, is DTGVSQNPRHKITKRGQNVTFRCDPISEHNRLYWYRQTLGQGPEFLTYFQNEAQLEKSRLLSDRFSAERPKGSFSTLEIQRTEQGDSAMYLCASSKTNYGYTFGSGTRLTVV.

V usage is TRBV19 and J usage is TRBJ2-2, with 10 bases lining up with TRBD1. J gave up 4 bases and V 7 bases, and 6 bases lay outside the gene matches. CDR3 length equals 15 residues. CDR1 is LNHDA, CDR2 SQIVND, per germline (reference sequence). CDR3 bases: TGTGCCAGTATTTCTCGGACAGGGGGCACCGGGGAGCTGTTTTTT. Its translation is CASISRTGGTGELFF.